This T cell receptor (beta chain) was found in a study of T cell responses to AZD1222 COVID-19 vaccine. Overall study: Second doses at about 4 or about 12 weeks were pooled. Study-wide points: Increased Spike-specific TCR breadth and depth were observed after two AZD1222 doses. Repertoire sampling was restricted to post-peak T cell response timepoints. There were mostly white British donors and more females than males, and clonal diversity was possibly underestimated.

Libraries were prepared by immunoSEQ multiplex PCR; TCRdb keeps only in-frame clonotypes and omits some of them. The sample consists of approximately 150,000 clones, more than 85% of them appearing once. With 0 bases removed from V and 7 bases from J, the gap between germline ends came to 7 bases. There are 12 residues in the CDR3. Germline loops: CDR1 MNHEY, CDR2 SVGEGT. About this clone itself: Its cognate antigen is unknown.

This chain joins TRBV6-2 or TRBV6-3 and TRBJ2-7; D not resolved. This TCR was recovered from an adult in good health. The sequenced sample was peripheral blood, obtained on day 0 of AZD1222 vaccination. CDR3 nucleotide sequence: TGTGCCAGCAGTTACTCGTTGGGTGAGCAGTACTTC. Protein sequence: CASSYSLGEQYF.